The 10 T cell receptor beta chains listed next were all sequenced from one sample in a study of blood T cell repertoires in COVID-19. Profiled with immunoSEQ multiplex PCR; TCRdb holds only in-frame clones, not every one. In the table there are under 250,000 clones, 88% of which are singletons. Sequences were obtained from peripheral blood. These receptors were obtained from a woman in her sixties or seventies with acute or convalescent COVID-19.

This sequence joins TRBV3-1 (or the pseudogene TRBV3-2) and TRBJ1-1; D possibly corresponds to TRBD1 (5 bases). Per germline, CDR1 LGHDT and CDR2 YNNKEL (reference sequence). The CDR3 consists of 14 residues. V was clipped by 6 bases and J by 4 bases, with 15 bases between them. CDR3 protein: CASSYLGAGTEAFF. Here the CDR3 DNA reads TGTGCCAGCAGTTACTTAGGGGCTGGCACTGAAGCTTTCTTT.

This clone has a single count. This rearrangement joins TRBV10-2 to TRBJ2-7; 9 positions agree with TRBD2. With 3 bases clipped from V and 4 bases from J, the junction kept 7 bases outside the gene matches. Germline loops: CDR1 WSHSY, CDR2 SAAADI. The CDR3 length is 15 residues. This CDR3 reads CASSDWASGKYEQYF. For the CDR3, the DNA is TGCGCCAGCAGTGACTGGGCTAGCGGGAAGTACGAGCAGTACTTC.

The chain uses TRBV29-1 and TRBJ1-2; D might be TRBD1 (6 bases). Between the trimmed V and J ends, which lost 4 bases and 5 bases, there was a span of 8 bases. The CDR3 length is 11 residues. The germline V gene encodes CDR1 SQVTM and CDR2 ANQGSEA. CDR3 bases: TGCAGCGTTGCAGGGGATTATGGCTACACCTTC. It encodes CSVAGDYGYTF.

The gene calls are TRBV18 and TRBJ2-1, with a possible D match to TRBD2 (6 bases). CDR1 KGHSH and CDR2 LQKENI come from the germline V gene. This CDR3 comprises 14 residues. Trimming took 4 bases from V and 5 from J, leaving 12 bases between them. In nucleotides, the CDR3 is TGTGCCAGCTCACATCGGAGGGGCGACAATGAGCAGTTCTTC. Its protein is CASSHRRGDNEQFF.

The rearrangement joins TRBV3-1 (or the pseudogene TRBV3-2) to TRBJ2-7; the match to TRBD1 covers 7 bases. The CDR3 runs to 15 residues. CDR1 and CDR2 (germline): LGHDT, YNNKEL (reference sequence). V was pared by 2 bases and J by 3 bases, with 7 bases of the junction left unmatched. The CDR3 nucleotides are TGTGCCAGCAGCCAAATACAGGGGAATGGCTACGAGCAGTACTTC. This codes for CASSQIQGNGYEQYF.

This rearrangement joins TRBV30 to TRBJ1-4; TRBD1 matches at 7 bases. J gave up 7 bases and V 4 bases, and 6 bases lay outside the gene matches. Per germline, CDR1 GTSNPN and CDR2 SVGIG (reference sequence). This CDR3 region has 13 residues. In DNA, the CDR3 is TGTGCCTGGACCCTCCCAGGGGGTGAAAAACTGTTTTTT. This codes for CAWTLPGGEKLFF.

CDR3: CASSLAAGSGANVLTF. As DNA, the CDR3 is TGTGCCAGCAGCTTAGCGGCGGGCTCTGGGGCCAACGTCCTGACTTTC. The chain joins TRBV7-2 to TRBJ2-6, with D perhaps matching TRBD2 (5 bases). The germline V gene has CDR1 SGHTA and CDR2 FQGNSA. The CDR3 has 16 amino acids. The V end was cut by 0 bases, the J end by 0 bases, with 6 bases between.

The sample holds a few counts of this clone. The V call is TRBV2, the J call TRBJ1-1; D gene unclear. V gave up 5 bases and J gave up 6 bases, with 16 bases separating them. Germline V gene sequence: CDR1 SNHLY, CDR2 FYNNEI. CDR3 length equals 14 residues. CDR3 nucleotides: TGTGCCAGCAGTACAGTCGCCCAGAAGGCTGAAGCTTTCTTT. As protein: CASSTVAQKAEAFF.

The J gene is TRBJ2-2, the V gene TRBV9; the D is unclear. The CDR3 length is 14 residues. V lost 1 base to trimming and J lost 3 bases, with 7 bases between them. Per the germline V gene, CDR1 is SGDLS and CDR2 is YYNGEE. CDR3: CASSVLFHTGELFF. The CDR3 coding sequence is TGTGCCAGCAGCGTACTCTTTCACACCGGGGAGCTGTTTTTT.

The chain recombines TRBV5-1 with TRBJ1-4, with a weak D call TRBD1 (6 bases). Trimming took 1 base from V and 5 from J, leaving 15 bases between them. The CDR3 has 16 residues. Germline lookup yields CDR1 SGHRS and CDR2 YFSETQ. The CDR3 region is CASSLNPGGGNEKLFF. CDR3 nucleotide sequence: TGCGCCAGCAGCTTGAATCCGGGAGGGGGGAATGAAAAACTGTTTTTT. Variable domain in full (rest from reference TRBV5-1 and TRBJ1-4): KAGVTQTPRYLIKTRGQQVTLSCSPISGHRSVSWYQQTPGQGLQFLFEYFSETQRNKGNFPGRFSGRQFSNSRSEMNVSTLELGDSALYLCASSLNPGGGNEKLFFGSGTQLSVL.